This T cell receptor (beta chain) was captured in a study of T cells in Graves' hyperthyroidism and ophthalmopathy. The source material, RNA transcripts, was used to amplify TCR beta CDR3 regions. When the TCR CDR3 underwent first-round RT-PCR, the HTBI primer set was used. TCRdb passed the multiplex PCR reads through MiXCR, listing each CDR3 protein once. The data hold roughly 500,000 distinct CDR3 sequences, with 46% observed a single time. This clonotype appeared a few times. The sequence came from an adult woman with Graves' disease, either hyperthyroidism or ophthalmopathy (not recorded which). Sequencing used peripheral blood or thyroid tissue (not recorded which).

CDR3 amino acids: CSASRASPGGKDGYTF. The CDR3 DNA sequence: TGCAGTGCGTCCCGCGCCTCGCCAGGGGGCAAAGATGGCTACACCTTC. The chain uses TRBV20-1 and TRBJ1-2; 8 bases fit TRBD1. With 6 bases clipped from V and 6 bases from J, the junction kept 18 bases outside the gene matches. There are 16 residues in the CDR3. From germline, CDR1 is DFQATT and CDR2 SNEGSKA (reference sequence).